The 32 T cell receptor beta chains reported below all come from one sample, sequenced in a study of shared clonotypes between healthy human individuals. Profiling relied on immunoSEQ multiplex PCR, and the TCRdb table lists in-frame clones only, not all of them. The sample consists of about 2 million clones, roughly 96% of them appearing once. The sequencing input was naive CD4+ T cells sorted from blood. The subset: CD45RA+ positively selected. These receptors were collected from a man in his late teens or twenties in good health.

On this clone itself: This specimen includes other DNA sequences encoding the same CDR3. The J gene is TRBJ2-2, the V gene TRBV18, with 8 bases aligning to TRBD1. This CDR3 region has 18 residues. The germline gives CDR1 KGHSH, CDR2 LQKENI. With 0 bases clipped from V and 0 bases from J, the junction kept 6 bases outside the gene matches. CDR3 amino acids: CASSPPAGQGANTGELFF. In DNA, the CDR3 is TGTGCCAGCTCACCACCGGCCGGACAGGGCGCGAACACCGGGGAGCTGTTTTTT.

For this clone: This sample also contains other DNA sequences that code for the same CDR3. This rearrangement joins TRBV7-9 to TRBJ2-7, with TRBD1 matching over 9 bases. Germline V gene lookup returns CDR1 SEHNR and CDR2 FQNEAQ (reference sequence). V was clipped by 3 bases and J by 6 bases; unmatched bases: 0. The CDR3 contains 12 residues. CDR3 DNA: TGTGCCAGCAGCTTGACAGGGGGCGAGCAGTACTTC. Translation: CASSLTGGEQYF.

Notes on this clone: Other DNA sequences within the sample encode an identical CDR3. The rearrangement uses TRBV5-1 and TRBJ1-1; D perhaps matches TRBD1 (6 bases). The CDR3 runs 14 residues. V dropped 0 bases and J dropped 4 bases, with 10 bases sitting between them. CDR1 is SGHRS and CDR2 is YFSETQ in the germline V gene. CDR3 in amino acids: CASSLAGAGTEAFF. The CDR3 DNA sequence: TGCGCCAGCAGCTTGGCAGGGGCCGGCACTGAAGCTTTCTTT.

This chain uses TRBV6-6 with TRBJ1-6, with D perhaps TRBD1 (5 bases). The V gene's germline CDR1 is MNHNY and CDR2 SVGAGI (reference sequence). The length of the CDR3 is 12 residues. Trimming cost V 10 bases and J 8 bases, with 12 bases left between them. This CDR3 reads CATHGRDSPLHF. As DNA, the CDR3 is TGTGCCACGCATGGCAGGGATTCACCCCTCCACTTT.

Only one count was recorded for this clone. The chain couples TRBV5-6 to TRBJ2-7; D is uncertain. This CDR3 is 13 amino acids long. CDR1 and CDR2 from the germline V gene are SGHDT and YYEEEE. V lost 3 bases and J 6 bases, leaving 13 bases between the germline ends. The CDR3 DNA is TGTGCCAGCAGCTCCGGACCCGCCCGCGAGCAGTACTTC. This sequence encodes CASSSGPAREQYF.

The CDR3 nucleotides are TGTGCCAGCAGCTCAGTGGACGAGCAGTACTTC. Residues: CASSSVDEQYF. This chain links TRBV11-2 with TRBJ2-7; no reliable D call. The germline V and J ends were trimmed by 4 bases and 5 bases, with 6 bases remaining between them. The CDR3 runs to 11 residues. The germline V gene has CDR1 SGHAT and CDR2 FQNNGV.

The chain uses TRBV7-3 and TRBJ2-3, with D tentatively TRBD1 (6 bases). This CDR3 contains 15 residues. The germline V and J ends were trimmed by 4 bases and 0 bases, with 11 bases remaining between them. Germline loops: CDR1 SGHTA, CDR2 FQGTGA. The CDR3 DNA sequence: TGTGCCAGCAGCTATACCGGGACAAGCACAGATACGCAGTATTTT. Translating gives CASSYTGTSTDTQYF.

The V and J genes are TRBV15 and TRBJ2-5; 12 nucleotides match TRBD2. CDR3 size: 16 residues. The V and J ends lost 1 base and 3 bases, in that order; junction bases with no gene match: 3. Germline V lookup: CDR1 LNHNV, CDR2 YYDKDF (reference sequence). CDR3 sequence reads: CATSRVTSGGKETQYF. DNA of the CDR3: TGTGCCACCAGCAGAGTTACTAGCGGGGGGAAAGAGACCCAGTACTTC. The full variable domain, completed using reference TRBV15 and TRBJ2-5, is DAMVIQNPRYQVTQFGKPVTLSCSQTLNHNVMYWYQQKSSQAPKLLFHYYDKDFNNEADTPDNFQSRRPNTSFCFLDIRSPGLGDTAMYLCATSRVTSGGKETQYFGPGTRLLVL.

The J gene is TRBJ2-7, the V gene TRBV4-3; D gene ambiguous. V gave up 4 bases and J gave up 2 bases, with 18 bases separating them. There are 16 residues in the CDR3. Looked up from germline, CDR1 is LGHNA and CDR2 is YSLEER. CDR3: CASSRPSRNVTYEQYF. The CDR3 DNA sequence: TGCGCCAGCAGCCGCCCTTCGCGAAACGTGACCTACGAGCAGTACTTC.

The J gene is TRBJ1-4, the V gene TRBV6-1, with D possibly being TRBD1 (5 bases). The ends were cut back, 7 bases at V and 5 bases at J, with 14 bases in the middle. The CDR3 runs 14 residues. The V gene's germline CDR1 is MNHNS and CDR2 SASEGT. In DNA form, the CDR3 reads TGTGCCAGCAAAAAGGGGTTTGGGAATGAAAAACTGTTTTTT. As protein: CASKKGFGNEKLFF.

This chain joins TRBV10-3 and TRBJ2-5; 8 bases line up with TRBD2. Germline V lookup: CDR1 ENHRY, CDR2 SYGVKD. This CDR3 contains 13 residues. The J segment lost 4 bases and the V segment lost 5 bases, leaving 3 bases of the junction unmatched. The CDR3 region is CAISLAGGETQYF. As DNA, the CDR3 is TGTGCCATCAGTCTAGCGGGCGGAGAGACCCAGTACTTC.

V usage is TRBV28 and J usage is TRBJ1-4; TRBD1 aligns across 7 bases. The germline V gene encodes CDR1 MDHEN and CDR2 SYDVKM. Trimming cost V 5 bases and J 3 bases; bases outside gene matches: 6. The CDR3 sequence is 15 residues long. The CDR3 DNA is TGTGCCAGCAGTGCGACAGGGCCTCCTAATGAAAAACTGTTTTTT. This translates into CASSATGPPNEKLFF.

The rearrangement uses TRBV19 and TRBJ1-6, with a tentative D call TRBD1 (5 bases). The germline V and J ends were trimmed by 8 bases and 0 bases, with 11 bases remaining between them. Germline CDR1 reads LNHDA; CDR2 reads SQIVND (reference sequence). The CDR3 sequence is 15 residues long. Here the CDR3 DNA reads TGTGCCAGTGGGACGGCTGGCTCCTATAATTCACCCCTCCACTTT. It encodes CASGTAGSYNSPLHF.

As to this clone: The sample carries other DNA sequences with the same CDR3. The rearrangement links TRBV11-3 to TRBJ1-6; D may be TRBD1 (5 bases). In germline, CDR1 is SGHNT, CDR2 YENEEA. CDR3 length: 13 residues. V was pared by 1 base and J by 8 bases, with 6 bases between. The CDR3 protein is CASSLVRDSPLHF. The CDR3 DNA reads TGTGCCAGCAGCTTAGTCAGGGATTCACCCCTCCACTTT. The entire variable domain, with the rest obtained from reference TRBV11-3 and TRBJ1-6, is as follows: EAGVVQSPRYKIIEKKQPVAFWCNPISGHNTLYWYLQNLGQGPELLIRYENEEAVDDSQLPKDRFSAERLKGVDSTLKIQPAELGDSAVYLCASSLVRDSPLHFGNGTRLTVT.

About this clone itself: In the same sample, other DNA sequences code for this CDR3. The chain combines TRBV6-5 with TRBJ1-1; D uncertain. Trimming stripped 0 bases from V and 5 bases from J, with 7 bases between. Germline V gives CDR1 MNHEY, CDR2 SVGAGI. This CDR3 region has 13 residues. The CDR3 bases are TGTGCCAGCAGTTACTCGCAACGAACTGAAGCTTTCTTT. Residues: CASSYSQRTEAFF.

The chain employs TRBV28 and TRBJ2-7; TRBD1 might be the D (6 bases). CDR3 length equals 14 residues. The germline V and J ends were trimmed by 5 bases and 3 bases, with 14 bases remaining between them. Germline assignment: CDR1 MDHEN and CDR2 SYDVKM. Here the CDR3 DNA reads TGTGCCAGCAGTGGACAGCCCTCCGTCTACGAGCAGTACTTC. Its translation is CASSGQPSVYEQYF.

V is TRBV4-1 and J is TRBJ2-2, with a weak D call TRBD2 (5 bases). The germline V gene has CDR1 MGHRA and CDR2 YSYEKL. V lost 4 bases to trimming and J lost 5 bases, with 8 bases between them. The length of the CDR3 is 13 residues. Here the CDR3 DNA reads TGCGCCAGCAGCCCCCGGAGGACCGGGGAGCTGTTTTTT. This sequence encodes CASSPRRTGELFF.

The chain employs TRBV5-1 and TRBJ1-4, with a possible D match to TRBD1 (6 bases). The CDR3 loop spans 15 amino acids. The ends were cut back, 1 base at V and 5 bases at J, with 12 bases in the middle. Germline V gene data show CDR1 as SGHRS and CDR2 as YFSETQ. DNA of the CDR3: TGCGCCAGCAGCTTGCAGGGGTTCAGAAATGAAAAACTGTTTTTT. Its translation: CASSLQGFRNEKLFF. Combining the CDR3 with reference TRBV5-1 and TRBJ1-4 gives the whole variable domain KAGVTQTPRYLIKTRGQQVTLSCSPISGHRSVSWYQQTPGQGLQFLFEYFSETQRNKGNFPGRFSGRQFSNSRSEMNVSTLELGDSALYLCASSLQGFRNEKLFFGSGTQLSVL.

The chain employs TRBV6-6 and TRBJ2-2; 7 bases are a match to TRBD2. This CDR3 is built from 15 residues. CDR1 is MNHNY and CDR2 is SVGAGI in the germline V gene (reference sequence). V was pared by 5 bases and J by 7 bases, with 10 bases of the junction left unmatched. The CDR3 region is CASSQSPRGFGELFF. CDR3 nucleotide sequence: TGTGCCAGCAGTCAATCTCCGCGGGGGTTCGGGGAGCTGTTTTTT.

The chain carries TRBV7-9 and TRBJ2-1; D call uncertain. Looked up from germline, CDR1 is SEHNR and CDR2 is FQNEAQ (reference sequence). V was cut by 3 bases and J by 10 bases, with 10 bases left in between. This CDR3 spans 12 amino acids. The CDR3 nucleotides read TGTGCCAGCAGCTTTTGGCGCTCCGAGCAGTTCTTC. The encoded protein is CASSFWRSEQFF.

CDR3 protein: CASSSPGSLDEKLFF. The CDR3 DNA reads TGTGCCAGCAGCTCACCGGGATCCCTGGATGAAAAACTGTTTTTT. The chain links TRBV7-3 to TRBJ1-4, with D uncertain. The V end was cut by 4 bases, the J end by 6 bases, with 15 bases between. Germline lookup yields CDR1 SGHTA and CDR2 FQGTGA. This CDR3 spans 15 amino acids.

J is TRBJ2-1 and V is TRBV11-2, with D maybe TRBD2 (6 bases). Germline CDR1 and CDR2: SGHAT and FQNNGV. Trimming shortened V by 1 base and J by 6 bases, and 7 bases separated the two germline ends. The CDR3 extends over 13 amino acids. DNA for the CDR3: TGTGCCAGCAGCTTAGGGGGGGTCAATGAGCAGTTCTTC. Its protein is CASSLGGVNEQFF.

CDR3: CASSQVAGGVTDTQYF. The CDR3 DNA sequence: TGTGCCAGCAGCCAAGTGGCGGGGGGCGTCACAGATACGCAGTATTTT. The chain employs TRBV4-2 and TRBJ2-3; TRBD2 matches at 8 bases. The CDR3 runs 16 residues. Trimming removed 1 base from V and 2 bases from J; junction bases left unmatched: 5. Per germline, CDR1 LGHNA and CDR2 YNFKEQ.

This chain uses TRBV28 with TRBJ1-1, with 10 bases fitting TRBD1. Germline CDR1 MDHEN, CDR2 SYDVKM. V was pared by 6 bases and J by 6 bases, with 13 bases of the junction left unmatched. The CDR3 spans 16 residues. The CDR3 DNA reads TGTGCCAGCAGCCCGATGGGACAGGGGATTATAGCTGAAGCTTTCTTT. Protein: CASSPMGQGIIAEAFF.

V is TRBV25-1 and J is TRBJ1-1; D remains ambiguous. Germline V lookup: CDR1 MGHDK, CDR2 SYGVNS. The CDR3 runs 13 residues. Trimming took 4 bases from V and 6 from J, leaving 12 bases between them. In DNA form, the CDR3 reads TGTGCCAGCAGTGGACAAATGGGCGCTGAAGCTTTCTTT. As protein: CASSGQMGAEAFF.

The rearrangement uses TRBV9 and TRBJ2-5; TRBD2 might be the D (5 bases). CDR3 length: 16 amino acids. The germline gives CDR1 SGDLS, CDR2 YYNGEE. V shed 0 bases and J shed 4 bases, with 16 bases lying between them. The chain's CDR3 is CASSVGSILEGETQYF. CDR3 nucleotide sequence: TGTGCCAGCAGCGTAGGGTCCATCCTCGAGGGAGAGACCCAGTACTTC.

Concerning this clone itself: This sample includes further DNA sequences coding for the same CDR3. This chain joins TRBV7-9 and TRBJ2-2; D is uncertain. The CDR3 runs to 12 residues. Trimming took 4 bases from V and 4 from J, leaving 4 bases between them. CDR1 is SEHNR, CDR2 FQNEAQ, per germline (reference sequence). The CDR3 reads CASSSLTGELFF. The CDR3 nucleotides read TGTGCCAGCAGCTCCCTCACCGGGGAGCTGTTTTTT.

This sequence joins TRBV5-4 and TRBJ2-5; D perhaps matches TRBD2 (6 bases). Per germline, CDR1 SGHNT and CDR2 YYREEE (reference sequence). V lost 0 bases, J lost 3 bases, and 12 bases lay in between. CDR3 length: 15 residues. This CDR3 is CASSLAALAKETQYF. The CDR3 DNA is TGTGCCAGCAGCTTGGCTGCCCTAGCGAAAGAGACCCAGTACTTC.

To note about this clone: Within the sample, other DNA sequences also encode this same CDR3. The chain couples TRBV5-1 to TRBJ1-1; D is unclear. This CDR3 has 13 amino acids. CDR1 is SGHRS and CDR2 is YFSETQ in the germline V gene. V dropped 3 bases and J dropped 0 bases, with 6 bases sitting between them. The DNA of the CDR3 is TGCGCCAGCAGCTCCGACCTGAACACTGAAGCTTTCTTT. Protein sequence: CASSSDLNTEAFF.

About this clone itself: The same CDR3 can be traced to other DNA sequences in this sample. The chain carries TRBV6-5 and TRBJ2-7; D is unresolved. This CDR3 has 14 amino acids. CDR1 is MNHEY and CDR2 is SVGAGI in the germline V gene. Trimming took 0 bases from V and 1 from J, leaving 7 bases between them. The CDR3 region is CASSYSSRSYEQYF. CDR3 coding DNA: TGTGCCAGCAGTTACTCGTCGCGGTCCTACGAGCAGTACTTC.

The chain recombines TRBV23-1 with TRBJ2-3; D remains unclear. TRBV23-1 is labeled an ORF, and its function is uncertain. This CDR3 is built from 18 residues. Trimming shortened V by 7 bases and J by 0 bases, and 23 bases separated the two germline ends. CDR3 sequence: CASTPVLCYPTSTDTQYF. CDR3 DNA sequence: TGCGCCAGCACCCCAGTGTTGTGTTACCCTACTAGCACAGATACGCAGTATTTT.

The V and J genes are TRBV6-5 and TRBJ1-4; the D gene is possibly TRBD1 (5 bases). This CDR3 is 15 amino acids long. V dropped 6 bases and J dropped 7 bases, with 18 bases sitting between them. Per the germline V gene, CDR1 is MNHEY and CDR2 is SVGAGI. As DNA, the CDR3 is TGTGCCAGCAGCTCCTGGGACCTTGAGGGTGAAAAACTGTTTTTT. Amino acid sequence: CASSSWDLEGEKLFF.